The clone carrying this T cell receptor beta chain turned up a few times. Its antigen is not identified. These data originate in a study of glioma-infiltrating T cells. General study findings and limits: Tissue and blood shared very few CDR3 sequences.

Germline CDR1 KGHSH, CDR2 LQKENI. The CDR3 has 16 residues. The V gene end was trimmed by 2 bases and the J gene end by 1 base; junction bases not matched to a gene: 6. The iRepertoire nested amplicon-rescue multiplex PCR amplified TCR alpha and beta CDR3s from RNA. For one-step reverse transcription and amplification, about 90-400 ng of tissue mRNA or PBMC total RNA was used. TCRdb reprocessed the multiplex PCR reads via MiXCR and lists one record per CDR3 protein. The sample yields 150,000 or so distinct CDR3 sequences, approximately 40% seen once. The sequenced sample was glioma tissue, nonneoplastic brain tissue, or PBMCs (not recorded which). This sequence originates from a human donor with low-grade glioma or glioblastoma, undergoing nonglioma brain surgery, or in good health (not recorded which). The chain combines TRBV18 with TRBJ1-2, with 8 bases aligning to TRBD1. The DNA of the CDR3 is TGTGCCAGCTCACCATCAGGGGGCCGCGATAACTATGGCTACACCTTC. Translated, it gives CASSPSGGRDNYGYTF.